Each of the 7 T cell receptor beta chains below was sequenced from the same sample in a study of early T cells in non-severe SARS-CoV-2 infection. In TCRdb, the 5' RACE reads were re-called with MiXCR into one record per CDR3 protein. The table lists about 72,000 distinct CDR3 sequences, about 9.5% of them singletons. Specimen: whole blood, collected at baseline. The receptors originated from an adult who was a healthcare worker with PCR-confirmed SARS-CoV-2 infection or an uninfected control (not recorded which).

This clonotype was observed many times. This chain connects TRBV10-3 to TRBJ2-1; 11 nucleotides agree with TRBD2. This CDR3 spans 16 amino acids. Trimming took 4 bases from V and 6 from J; bases not matched to a gene: 8. Germline V gene data show CDR1 as ENHRY and CDR2 as SYGVKD. This CDR3 is CAISAASGGLGNEQFF. CDR3 sequence (DNA): TGTGCCATCAGTGCCGCTAGCGGGGGGCTAGGCAATGAGCAGTTCTTC.

This clonotype was seen ten or more times. The V and J genes are TRBV12-3 or TRBV12-4 and TRBJ2-7; unclear D gene. The CDR3 spans 12 residues. With 6 bases removed from V and 4 bases from J, the gap between germline ends came to 10 bases. In DNA form, the CDR3 reads TGTGCCAGCAGCCGGGCAAGATACGAGCAGTACTTC. Translating gives CASSRARYEQYF.

This sequence joins TRBV10-3 and TRBJ1-1; D uncertain. This CDR3 comprises 14 residues. Trimming shortened V by 0 bases and J by 3 bases, and 8 bases separated the two germline ends. Germline V gene sequence: CDR1 ENHRY, CDR2 SYGVKD. CDR3 bases: TGTGCCATCAGTGAGTCAACTGGGTACACTGAAGCTTTCTTT. Translating it yields CAISESTGYTEAFF.

This clonotype was found once. The chain combines TRBV4-3 with TRBJ2-3; no firm D call. The CDR3 has 15 residues. CDR1 and CDR2 from the germline V gene are LGHNA and YSLEER. Trimming shortened V by 1 base and J by 4 bases, and 12 bases separated the two germline ends. CDR3 region: CASSQVVMWADTQYF. CDR3 DNA: TGCGCCAGCAGCCAAGTAGTCATGTGGGCAGATACGCAGTATTTT.

Ten or more counts support this clonotype. This chain uses TRBV7-3 with TRBJ2-5; TRBD1 aligns across 8 bases. Losses at the gene ends were 4 bases for V and 5 bases for J; bases not matched to a gene: 9. Germline V CDR1 and CDR2: SGHTA, FQGTGA. The CDR3 runs 15 residues. The CDR3 is CASSSSGGASETQYF. The CDR3 DNA is TGTGCCAGCAGCTCGTCAGGGGGCGCTTCGGAGACCCAGTACTTC.

This clonotype turned up a few times. V is TRBV10-1 and J is TRBJ2-1; 9 positions match TRBD2. With V trimmed by 2 bases and J by 7 bases, 3 bases remained unmatched. This CDR3 has 14 residues. CDR1 is WNHNN and CDR2 is SYGVQD in the germline V gene (reference sequence). CDR3 sequence reads: CASSESGGLNEQFF. CDR3 in DNA: TGCGCCAGCAGTGAGAGCGGGGGGCTGAATGAGCAGTTCTTC.

In this sample, this clonotype turned up a few times. The chain employs TRBV4-1 and TRBJ2-1; D possibly corresponds to TRBD1 (6 bases). The V end was cut by 1 base, the J end by 0 bases, with 13 bases between. The CDR3 has 17 residues. The V gene's germline CDR1 is MGHRA and CDR2 YSYEKL. CDR3 nucleotides: TGCGCCAGCAGCCAAGGGTTGGGGGCGAGCTCCTACAATGAGCAGTTCTTC. Translating it yields CASSQGLGASSYNEQFF.